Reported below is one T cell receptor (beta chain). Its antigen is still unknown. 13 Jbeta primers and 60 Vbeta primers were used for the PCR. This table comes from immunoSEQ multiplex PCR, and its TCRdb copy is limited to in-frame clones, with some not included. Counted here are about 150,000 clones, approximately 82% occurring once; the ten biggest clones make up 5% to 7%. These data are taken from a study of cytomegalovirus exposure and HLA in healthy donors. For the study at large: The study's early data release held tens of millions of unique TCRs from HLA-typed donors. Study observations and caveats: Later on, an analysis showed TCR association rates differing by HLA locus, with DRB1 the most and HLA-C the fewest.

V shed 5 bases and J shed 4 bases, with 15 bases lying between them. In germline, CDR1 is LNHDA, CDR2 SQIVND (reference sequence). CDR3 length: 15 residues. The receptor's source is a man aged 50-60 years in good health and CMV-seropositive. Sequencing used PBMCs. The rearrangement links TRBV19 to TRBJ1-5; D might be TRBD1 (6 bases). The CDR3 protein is CASSAVGQNNQPQHF. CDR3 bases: TGTGCCAGTAGTGCGGTTGGACAGAATAATCAGCCCCAGCATTTT.